One sample yielded the 6 T cell receptor beta chains listed below, sequenced in a study of T cells expressing NK-cell markers. TCRdb reprocessed the 5' RACE reads; each CDR3 protein has one entry and no DNA is given. The record lists 150,000 to 180,000 distinct CDR3 sequences, of which the ten most abundant hold over 35%. Sequenced: blood T cells: a sorted CD56 or NKG2C T cell subset, CD4+ or CD8+ T cells, or bulk PBMC T cells (not recorded which). The receptors stem from a woman between 45 and 65 years old in good health.

The rearrangement links TRBV11-3 to TRBJ2-1; the D gene TCRdb calls, TRBD2, cannot be checked with no DNA. The germline gives CDR1 SGHNT, CDR2 YENEEA. This CDR3 has 16 residues. This chain's CDR3 is CASSLLAGDPYNEQFF.

CDR3 in amino acids: CARDGLAESNEQFF. This chain joins TRBV7-2 and TRBJ2-1; the D call of TRBD2 rests on TCRdb alone, since no DNA is present to check it. In germline, CDR1 is SGHTA, CDR2 FQGNSA. CDR3 length: 14 residues.

The chain has TRBV11-2 and TRBJ1-6. The CDR3 consists of 14 residues. Germline assignment: CDR1 SGHAT and CDR2 FQNNGV. The CDR3 loop is CASSLGRRDSPLHF.

The rearrangement uses TRBV11-2 and TRBJ2-3; TCRdb selects TRBD1, and the lack of DNA leaves this call unchecked. The V gene's germline CDR1 is SGHAT and CDR2 FQNNGV. The CDR3 loop spans 16 amino acids. The CDR3: CASSLGGGGPTDTQYF.

The V gene is TRBV5-1, the J gene TRBJ2-3; there is no DNA to check the TCRdb D call of TRBD1. Germline V gene lookup returns CDR1 SGHRS and CDR2 YFSETQ. The CDR3 extends over 15 amino acids. The chain's CDR3 is CASSAYGTGEDTQYF.

V usage is TRBV23-1 and J usage is TRBJ2-2; the TCRdb D gene call, TRBD1, has no DNA to confirm it. Being an ORF, TRBV23-1 has a function that is uncertain. The CDR3 has 18 amino acids. The chain's CDR3 is CASSQSTGHLNDTGELFF.